Listed below are T cell receptor beta chains from one sample, sequenced in a study of cytomegalovirus exposure and HLA in healthy donors. Assay: immunoSEQ multiplex PCR; the TCRdb copy retains only in-frame clones and omits some. The profile shows about 150,000 clones, roughly 82% of them singletons. Material for sequencing was PBMCs. These receptors were obtained from a woman aged 50 to 65 in good health and CMV-seropositive. Both conserved end residues are part of each CDR3. The D gene is left open where the match is weak. The size of a clone is reported for some rows only, either as once, few or many, or as a class for expanded clones.

>.|TRBV28|TRBJ1-1|.
TGTGCCAGCAGTCTGGCGGGCGCCGTAGCTTTCTTT
CASSLAGAVAFF
>.|TRBV18|TRBJ2-3|.
TGTGCCAGCTCACCGACAGGAGCTAGCACAGATACGCAGTATTTT
CASSPTGASTDTQYF
>.|TRBV6-1|TRBJ2-1|TRBD2
TGTGCCAGCAGTGAATACGGGGGGGGTCGCGAGCAGTTCTTC
CASSEYGGGREQFF
>.|TRBV7-9|TRBJ2-2|.
TGTTCCAGCAGCTTAACGGCCGGGGAGCTGTTTTTT
CSSSLTAGELFF
>.|TRBV19|TRBJ1-2|.
TGTGCCAGCGCCCGCGAGGGCACTAACTATGGCTACACCTTC
CASAREGTNYGYTF
>.|TRBV2|TRBJ2-1|TRBD2
TGTGCCAGCAATGCGGGGGGGGCCTACAATGAGCAGTTCTTC
CASNAGGAYNEQFF
>.|TRBV2|TRBJ2-7|TRBD2
TGTGCCAGCAGTACGACTAGCAGGGAGCAGTACTTC
CASSTTSREQYF
>.|TRBV7-2|TRBJ2-1|TRBD2
TGTGCCAGCAGCTTAGGGGGACTAGCGGGGGCCAATGAGCAGTTCTTC
CASSLGGLAGANEQFF
>.|TRBV10-3|TRBJ1-2|TRBD1
TGTGCCATCAGTGTTGACAGGGGCACGACCAGCTACACCTTC
CAISVDRGTTSYTF
>once|TRBV4-3|TRBJ1-6|.
TGCGCCAGCAGCCAATTCAGGGGTGGGAATTCACCCCTCCACTTT
CASSQFRGGNSPLHF
>.|TRBV13|TRBJ2-3|.
TGTGCCAGCAGCTTGAGAGTGGGCACAGATACGCAGTATTTT
CASSLRVGTDTQYF
>.|TRBV5-4|TRBJ1-6|.
TGTGCCAGCAGCTCAAGGGGAAGCTCCTATAATTCACCCCTCCACTTT
CASSSRGSSYNSPLHF
>.|TRBV19|TRBJ1-2|TRBD1
TGTGCCAGTAGCCGACAGGGTGGTAACTATGGCTACACCTTC
CASSRQGGNYGYTF
>.|TRBV2|TRBJ2-2|.
TGTGCCAGCAGTAGACAGGAACCCACCGGGGAGCTGTTTTTT
CASSRQEPTGELFF
>.|TRBV7-6|TRBJ1-3|.
TGTGCCAGCAGCTTAGCAGCTATGACTACCTCTGGAAACACCATATATTTT
CASSLAAMTTSGNTIYF
>once|TRBV4-1|TRBJ1-1|.
TGCGCCAGCAGCCAAGAAGACCCCACGGAGACTGAAGCTTTCTTT
CASSQEDPTETEAFF
>once|TRBV28|TRBJ2-7|.
TGTGCCAGCAGCCTCACGGCATCGGGCTACGAGCAGTACTTC
CASSLTASGYEQYF
>.|TRBV7-7|TRBJ2-1|.
TGTGCTAGCAGCACGGGACTCCACAATGAGCAGTTCTTC
CASSTGLHNEQFF
>.|TRBV6-5|TRBJ1-1|TRBD1
TGTGCCAGCAGTTACTCAGACAGGGGAGGGACTGAAGCTTTCTTT
CASSYSDRGGTEAFF
>.|TRBV6-1|TRBJ2-3|.
TGTGCCAGCAGTGCGACAACGGGGAGTGAGACAGATACGCAGTATTTT
CASSATTGSETDTQYF
>.|TRBV13|TRBJ1-1|.
TGTGCCAGCAGCCCGGGACAGAACACTGAAGCTTTCTTT
CASSPGQNTEAFF
>.|TRBV4-3|TRBJ2-3|TRBD2
TGCGCCAGCAGCCAAGAACCCGCGGGGGGTCCTCTAGATACGCAGTATTTT
CASSQEPAGGPLDTQYF
>.|TRBV19|TRBJ1-1|.
TGTGCCAGTAGTATAGATAGGGTGGGGAGTAACACTGAAGCTTTCTTT
CASSIDRVGSNTEAFF
>.|TRBV28|TRBJ1-2|TRBD1
TGTGCCAGCAGGCTACAGGGGAGAGCTAACTATGGCTACACCTTC
CASRLQGRANYGYTF
>.|TRBV27|TRBJ1-6|TRBD1
TGTGCCAGCAGTTCGGGACAGGTGAATAATTCACCCCTCCACTTT
CASSSGQVNNSPLHF